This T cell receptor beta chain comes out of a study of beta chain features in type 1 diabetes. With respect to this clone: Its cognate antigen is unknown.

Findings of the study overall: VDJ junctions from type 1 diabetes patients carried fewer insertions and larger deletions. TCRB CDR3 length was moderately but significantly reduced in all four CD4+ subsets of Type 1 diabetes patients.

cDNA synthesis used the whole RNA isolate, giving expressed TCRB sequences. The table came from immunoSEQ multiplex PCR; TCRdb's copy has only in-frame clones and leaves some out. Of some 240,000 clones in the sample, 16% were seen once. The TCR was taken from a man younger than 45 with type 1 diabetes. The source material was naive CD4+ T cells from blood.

CDR3 nucleotides: TGCGCCAGCAGCCCGGTGGGGGCCAGCTCCTACAATGAGCAGTTCTTC. Its translation: CASSPVGASSYNEQFF. The chain employs TRBV5-1 and TRBJ2-1; D may be TRBD1 (6 bases). V lost 4 bases, J lost 0 bases, and 14 bases lay in between. The germline CDR1 and CDR2 sequences are SGHRS and YFSETQ. CDR3 size: 16 residues. Full variable domain (missing parts from reference TRBV5-1 and TRBJ2-1): KAGVTQTPRYLIKTRGQQVTLSCSPISGHRSVSWYQQTPGQGLQFLFEYFSETQRNKGNFPGRFSGRQFSNSRSEMNVSTLELGDSALYLCASSPVGASSYNEQFFGPGTRLTVL.